These 15 T cell receptor beta chains originate from one sample sequenced in a study of blood T cell repertoires in COVID-19. Assay: immunoSEQ multiplex PCR; the TCRdb copy retains only in-frame clones and omits some. The repertoire holds around 230,000 clones, roughly 86% seen once, with around 3.3% in the top ten. The sequenced sample consisted of PBMCs or T cells enriched from blood (not recorded which). The receptors come from a woman aged 40 to 50 with acute COVID-19.

The V gene is TRBV19, the J gene TRBJ2-1; 10 nucleotides line up with TRBD2. J was trimmed by 2 bases and V by 6 bases; bases with no gene match: 4. Per germline, CDR1 LNHDA and CDR2 SQIVND (reference sequence). The CDR3 is 15 residues long. The CDR3 DNA is TGTGCCAGTAGGGCTAGCGGGAGAGCCTACAATGAGCAGTTCTTC. Its protein is CASRASGRAYNEQFF.

The chain combines TRBV2 with TRBJ2-6, with 11 positions matching TRBD1. V shed 6 bases, J shed 3 bases, and the junction held 7 bases outside the gene matches. The CDR3 runs to 17 residues. Germline values: CDR1 SNHLY, CDR2 FYNNEI. CDR3 in amino acids: CASSRDRGSFGANVLTF. For the CDR3, the DNA is TGTGCCAGCAGCAGGGACAGGGGGTCTTTTGGGGCCAACGTCCTGACTTTC.

This rearrangement joins TRBV19 to TRBJ1-2; D is possibly TRBD1 (5 bases). The CDR3 consists of 13 residues. Trimming took off 5 bases at V and 1 base at J, with 8 bases between the two ends. The germline gives CDR1 LNHDA, CDR2 SQIVND (reference sequence). CDR3 amino acids: CASSVQGNYGYTF. The CDR3 region has the DNA TGTGCCAGTAGTGTCCAGGGTAACTATGGCTACACCTTC. The full variable domain, in which reference TRBV19 and TRBJ1-2 provide the parts outside the CDR3, is DGGITQSPKYLFRKEGQNVTLSCEQNLNHDAMYWYRQDPGQGLRLIYYSQIVNDFQKGDIAEGYSVSREKKESFPLTVTSAQKNPTAFYLCASSVQGNYGYTFGSGTRLTVV.

This chain joins TRBV5-4 and TRBJ1-6; D uncertain. There are 13 residues in the CDR3. Germline assignment: CDR1 SGHNT and CDR2 YYREEE (reference sequence). V dropped 0 bases and J dropped 7 bases, with 5 bases sitting between them. The chain's CDR3 is CASSLARNSPLHF. For the CDR3, the DNA is TGTGCCAGCAGCTTGGCCAGAAATTCACCCCTCCACTTT.

The chain uses TRBV21-1 and TRBJ2-2; no DNA check was done on the table's D call, TRBD1. TRBV21-1 is assigned pseudogene status. This CDR3 has 18 residues. The CDR3 loop reads CASSKWTGGLICTGELFF. DNA for the CDR3: TGTGCCAGCAGCAAATGGACAGGGGGCCTTATTTGTACCGGGGAGCTGTTTTTT.

V and J are TRBV2 and TRBJ2-3, with D unresolved. V was clipped by 0 bases and J by 6 bases, with 10 bases between them. The germline V gene has CDR1 SNHLY and CDR2 FYNNEI. This CDR3 has 14 residues. The CDR3 DNA sequence: TGTGCCAGCAGTGAAGCGCTTCGGGTGGATACGCAGTATTTT. Protein sequence: CASSEALRVDTQYF.

J is TRBJ1-5 and V is TRBV7-8, with no clear D. In germline, CDR1 is SGHVS, CDR2 FQNEAQ. Trimming took 5 bases from V and 7 from J, leaving 12 bases between them. CDR3 size: 13 residues. This CDR3 reads CASSLEGSQPQHF. CDR3 DNA: TGTGCCAGCAGCCTCGAGGGCTCGCAGCCCCAGCATTTT.

The CDR3 reads CASTKTDNEQFF. CDR3 bases: TGTGCCAGCACCAAGACAGACAATGAGCAGTTCTTC. The chain recombines TRBV2 with TRBJ2-1; possible D gene TRBD1, 5 bases. This CDR3 is built from 12 residues. Germline CDR1 is SNHLY and CDR2 is FYNNEI. V lost 7 bases and J lost 5, with 9 bases in between.

The chain carries TRBV5-4 and TRBJ2-1, with 14 bases fitting TRBD2. Germline V lookup: CDR1 SGHNT, CDR2 YYREEE (reference sequence). V dropped 2 bases and J dropped 5; count of bases not matched to a gene: 15. The CDR3 totals 20 residues. CDR3 sequence: CASSFPGQGLAGVMNNEQFF. For the CDR3, the DNA is TGTGCCAGCAGCTTTCCGGGTCAGGGACTAGCGGGAGTGATGAACAATGAGCAGTTCTTC.

The chain combines TRBV11-2 with TRBJ1-2, with 8 bases identical to TRBD1. J lost 4 bases, V lost 5 bases, and 12 bases had no gene match. The germline V gene has CDR1 SGHAT and CDR2 FQNNGV. The CDR3 runs 16 residues. The CDR3 DNA is TGTGCCAGCAGCCAAAGCGTAGGACAGGGAATCTATGGCTACACCTTC. Translated: CASSQSVGQGIYGYTF.

This sequence joins TRBV5-4 and TRBJ2-7, with 7 bases fitting TRBD1. The CDR3 runs to 16 residues. The V gene's germline CDR1 is SGHNT and CDR2 YYREEE (reference sequence). Trimming removed 4 bases from V and 4 bases from J; junction bases left unmatched: 14. CDR3 loop: CASSTPHVGTVYEQYF. The DNA of the CDR3 is TGTGCCAGCAGCACCCCTCATGTCGGGACAGTTTACGAGCAGTACTTC.

This sequence joins TRBV19 and TRBJ2-1, with D hard to call. The V end was cut by 10 bases, the J end by 3 bases, with 22 bases between. Germline V lookup: CDR1 LNHDA, CDR2 SQIVND (reference sequence). The CDR3 spans 16 residues. CDR3 in amino acids: CATQRSVAAGYNEQFF. DNA for the CDR3: TGTGCCACCCAAAGGTCCGTCGCCGCAGGCTACAATGAGCAGTTCTTC.

The gene calls are TRBV19 and TRBJ1-2; 10 bases are a match to TRBD1. The CDR3 has 15 amino acids. V dropped 5 bases and J dropped 4; count of bases not matched to a gene: 7. In germline, CDR1 is LNHDA, CDR2 SQIVND (reference sequence). The CDR3 sequence is CASSEGQGFGYGYTF. CDR3 DNA: TGTGCCAGTAGTGAGGGACAGGGGTTTGGCTATGGCTACACCTTC.

This clone occurred a few times. The CDR3 coding sequence is TGTGCCAGCAGCTTTGGGACTAGCGGGAGTGAGACCCAGTACTTC. Translation gives CASSFGTSGSETQYF. The rearrangement links TRBV11-2 to TRBJ2-5, with 14 bases identical to TRBD2. This CDR3 spans 15 amino acids. V lost 3 bases and J lost 5; bases outside the gene matches: 2. CDR1 and CDR2 from the germline V gene are SGHAT and FQNNGV.

The J gene is TRBJ1-3, the V gene TRBV12-3 or TRBV12-4; unclear D gene. The CDR3 is made up of 13 amino acids. Trimming pared 10 bases from V and 3 bases from J, leaving 13 bases between. This CDR3 reads CATRVGGGNTIYF. The CDR3 DNA follows: TGTGCCACCCGGGTAGGAGGTGGAAACACCATATATTTT.